This is a list of T cell receptor beta chains from one sample in a study of cytomegalovirus exposure and HLA in healthy donors. The data were produced by immunoSEQ multiplex PCR, yet TCRdb's version contains in-frame clones alone and is incomplete. The sample has about 200,000 clones; around 85% are singletons. Sequencing was performed on PBMCs. Receptors were obtained from a man aged 45-65 years in good health and CMV-seronegative. Both conserved end residues are part of each CDR3.

TRBV7-6 CASSGQGGTDTQYF
TRBV10-1 CASSEGQGAVETQYF
TRBV18 CASSPSAAEETQYF
TRBV28 CASRTQGAGTGELFF
TRBV5-4 CASSPGLAGDHEQYF
TRBV28 CASAQPRGNQPQHF
TRBV16 CASSREGGNQPQHF
TRBV30 CAWSVLGGQGGFYF
TRBV9 CASSTPGFTEAFF
TRBV7-7 CASSPNAWGDEQFF
TRBV2 CASRKGWDSYEQYF
TRBV10-1 CASSPEGGVNPDTQYF
TRBV6-5 CASSFRTSGREIQYF
TRBV7-9 CASSLVGGSTLYEQYF
TRBV5-6 CASSYQGNYGYTF
TRBV5-1 CASSLGLAEYNEQFF
TRBV9 CASSGWDSPASGANVLTF
TRBV12-5 CASGPLRARSRENTGELFF
TRBV6-1 CASSSRPGELFF
TRBV7-9 CSSSLDGQSMNTEAFF
TRBV7-9 CASSLRPGGEGIIQYF
TRBV2 CASNGGLAGDEQYF
TRBV27 CASSPSTDYNEQFF
TRBV28 CASRGGHPNSPLHF
TRBV27 CASSLRGNGYTF
TRBV27 CASSPTATSGWAVDTQYF
TRBV28 CASSFSGGGSGNTIYF